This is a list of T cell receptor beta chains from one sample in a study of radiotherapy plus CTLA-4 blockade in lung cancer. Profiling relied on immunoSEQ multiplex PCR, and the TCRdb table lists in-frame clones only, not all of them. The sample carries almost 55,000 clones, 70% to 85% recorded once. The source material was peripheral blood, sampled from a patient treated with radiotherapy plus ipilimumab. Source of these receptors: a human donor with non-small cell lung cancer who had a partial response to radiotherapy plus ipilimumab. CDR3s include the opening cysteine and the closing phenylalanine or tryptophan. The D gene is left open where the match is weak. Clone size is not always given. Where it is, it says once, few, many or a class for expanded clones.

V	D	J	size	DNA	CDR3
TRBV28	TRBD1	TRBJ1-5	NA	TGTGCCAGCAGGTTCTTGAACCCCGACAGGGATCGCAATCAGCCCCAGCATTTT	CASRFLNPDRDRNQPQHF
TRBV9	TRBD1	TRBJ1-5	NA	TGTGCCAGCAGCGTCGGGACAGGGAACAATCAGCCCCAGCATTTT	CASSVGTGNNQPQHF
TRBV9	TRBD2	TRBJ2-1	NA	TGTGCCAGCAGCGTAGCTATAACTAGCGGGGATAATGAGCAGTTCTTC	CASSVAITSGDNEQFF
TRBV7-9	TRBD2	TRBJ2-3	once	TGTGCCAGCAGCCTCATCGACCGGGGGGTGGCAGATACGCAGTATTTT	CASSLIDRGVADTQYF
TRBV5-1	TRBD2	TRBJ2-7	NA	TGCGCCAGCAGGAGCGGGGTGAGCTCCTACGAGCAGTACTTC	CASRSGVSSYEQYF
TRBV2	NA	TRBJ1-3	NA	TGTGCCAGCAGTGACCAGGGGCGGATTGGAAACACCATATATTTT	CASSDQGRIGNTIYF
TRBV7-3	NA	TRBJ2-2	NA	TGTGCCAGCAGCTCTGTGACCGGGGAGCTGTTTTTT	CASSSVTGELFF
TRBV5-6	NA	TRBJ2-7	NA	TGTGCCAGCAGTAGGGACACCGGATACGAGCAGTACTTC	CASSRDTGYEQYF
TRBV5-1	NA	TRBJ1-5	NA	TGCGCCAGCAGCTCCGGGTCGGGGAGCAATCAGCCCCAGCATTTT	CASSSGSGSNQPQHF
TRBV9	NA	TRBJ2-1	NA	TGTGCCAGCAGCGCGTCCGCGAATGAGCAGTTCTTC	CASSASANEQFF
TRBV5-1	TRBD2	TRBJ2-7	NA	TGCGCCAGCAGCCGTGAACCAGCGGGGGCCGAAGGGGAGCAGTACTTC	CASSREPAGAEGEQYF
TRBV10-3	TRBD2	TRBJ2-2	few	TGTGCCATCAGTGAGAAAGCGGGGGCCGCCGGGGAGCTGTTTTTT	CAISEKAGAAGELFF
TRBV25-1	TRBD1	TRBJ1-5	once	TGTGCCAGCAGTACAGGACAGGGGCCCAATCAGCCCCAGCATTTT	CASSTGQGPNQPQHF
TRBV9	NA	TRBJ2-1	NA	TGTGCCAGCAGCGTAGGGCAGGGTAATTACAATGAGCAGTTCTTC	CASSVGQGNYNEQFF
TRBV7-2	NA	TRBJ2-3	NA	TGTGCCAGCAGCTTATTGGCGGGGGCTAGCACAGATACGCAGTATTTT	CASSLLAGASTDTQYF
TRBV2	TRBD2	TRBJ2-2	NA	TGTGCCAGCACTAGCGGGGCGAACACCGGGGAGCTGTTTTTT	CASTSGANTGELFF
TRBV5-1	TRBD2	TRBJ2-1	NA	TGCGCCAGCAGCTTGGAAGTTGGTAGCGGGGGACTTGGGGAGCAGTTCTTC	CASSLEVGSGGLGEQFF
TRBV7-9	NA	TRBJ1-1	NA	TGTGCCAGCAGCTTATTGCCCCTTGGTCGACCGGGGACTGAAGCTTTCTTT	CASSLLPLGRPGTEAFF
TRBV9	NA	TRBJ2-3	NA	TGTGCCAGCAGCCAAGAGACTGATACGCAGTATTTT	CASSQETDTQYF
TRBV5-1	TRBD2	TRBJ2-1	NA	TGCGCCAGCAGCTTCATCCCGCGGGGGGACAATGAGCAGTTCTTC	CASSFIPRGDNEQFF
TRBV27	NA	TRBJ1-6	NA	TGTGCCAGCAGTTTAATCTGGAGCTCCTATAATTCACCCCTCCACTTT	CASSLIWSSYNSPLHF
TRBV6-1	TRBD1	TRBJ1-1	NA	TGTGCCAGCAGTGAAGCCAGGCCAGGGGGCACTGAAGCTTTCTTT	CASSEARPGGTEAFF
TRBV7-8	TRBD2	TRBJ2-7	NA	TGTGCCAGCAGCTTAGCACTAGCGGGGGGTTTTGAGCAGTACTTC	CASSLALAGGFEQYF
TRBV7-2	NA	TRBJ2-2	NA	TGTGCCAGCAGCTTATCTAACACCGGGGAGCTGTTTTTT	CASSLSNTGELFF
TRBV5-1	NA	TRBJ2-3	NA	TGCGCCAGCAGCGCACTACAGGGTCCAGATACGCAGTATTTT	CASSALQGPDTQYF
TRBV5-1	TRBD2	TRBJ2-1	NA	TGCGCCAGCAGCTTGGCCCTGGGACTAGCGGGGGGGGTAGAGCAGTTCTTC	CASSLALGLAGGVEQFF
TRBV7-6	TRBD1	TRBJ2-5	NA	TGTGCCAGCAGCTCGGACAGGGGGCGGGAGACCCAGTACTTC	CASSSDRGRETQYF
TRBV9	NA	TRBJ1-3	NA	TGTGCCAGCAGCACCGGGACAACTAAAAACACCATATATTTT	CASSTGTTKNTIYF